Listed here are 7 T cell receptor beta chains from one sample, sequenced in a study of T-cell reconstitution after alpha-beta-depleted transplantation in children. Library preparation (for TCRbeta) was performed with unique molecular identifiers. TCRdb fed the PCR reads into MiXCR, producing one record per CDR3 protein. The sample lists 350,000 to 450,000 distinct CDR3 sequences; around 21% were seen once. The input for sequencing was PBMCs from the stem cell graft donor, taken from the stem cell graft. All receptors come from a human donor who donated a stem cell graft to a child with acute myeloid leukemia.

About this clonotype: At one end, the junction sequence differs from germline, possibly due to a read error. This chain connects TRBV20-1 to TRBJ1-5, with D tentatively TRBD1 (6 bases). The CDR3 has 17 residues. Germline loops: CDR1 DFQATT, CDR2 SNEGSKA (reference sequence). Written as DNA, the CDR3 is TGCTGTGCTAGAGGTACGCCGGGACCAAGGGGGAAACAGCCCCAGCATTTT. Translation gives CCARGTPGPRGKQPQHF.

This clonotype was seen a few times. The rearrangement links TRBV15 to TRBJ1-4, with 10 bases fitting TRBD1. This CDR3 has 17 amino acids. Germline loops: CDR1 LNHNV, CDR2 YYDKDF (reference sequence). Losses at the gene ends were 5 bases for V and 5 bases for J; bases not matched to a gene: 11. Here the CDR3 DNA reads TGTGCCACCAGCGGATTCGGACAGGGGGAGCTAAATGAAAAACTGTTTTTT. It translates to CATSGFGQGELNEKLFF.

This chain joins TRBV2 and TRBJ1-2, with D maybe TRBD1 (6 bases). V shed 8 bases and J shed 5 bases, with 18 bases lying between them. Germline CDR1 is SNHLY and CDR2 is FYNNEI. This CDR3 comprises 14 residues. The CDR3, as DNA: TGTGCCAGCGCTCCTCCTTCACAGGGATATGGCTACACCTTC. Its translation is CASAPPSQGYGYTF. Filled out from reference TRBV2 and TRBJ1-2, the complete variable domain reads EPEVTQTPSHQVTQMGQEVILRCVPISNHLYFYWYRQILGQKVEFLVSFYNNEISEKSEIFDDQFSVERPDGSNFTLKIRSTKLEDSAMYFCASAPPSQGYGYTFGSGTRLTVV.

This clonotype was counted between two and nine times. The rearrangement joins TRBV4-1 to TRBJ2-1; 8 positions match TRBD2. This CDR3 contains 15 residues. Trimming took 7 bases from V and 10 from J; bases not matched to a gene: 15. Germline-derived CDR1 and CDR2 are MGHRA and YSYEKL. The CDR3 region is CASIIPGLGQGEQFF. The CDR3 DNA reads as TGCGCCAGCATCATACCGGGACTAGGTCAGGGGGAGCAGTTCTTC.

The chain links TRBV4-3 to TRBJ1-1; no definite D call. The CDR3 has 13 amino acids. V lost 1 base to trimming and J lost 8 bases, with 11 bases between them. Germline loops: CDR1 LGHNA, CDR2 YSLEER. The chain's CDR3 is CASSQGFTGEAFF. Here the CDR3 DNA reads TGCGCCAGCAGCCAAGGATTCACGGGGGAAGCTTTCTTT.

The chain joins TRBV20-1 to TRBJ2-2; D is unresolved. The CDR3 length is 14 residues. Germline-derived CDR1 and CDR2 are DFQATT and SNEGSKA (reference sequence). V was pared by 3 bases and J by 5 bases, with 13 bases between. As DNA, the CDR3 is TGCAGTGCTAGTGTGGGGTGGGGTACCGGGGAGCTGTTTTTT. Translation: CSASVGWGTGELFF.

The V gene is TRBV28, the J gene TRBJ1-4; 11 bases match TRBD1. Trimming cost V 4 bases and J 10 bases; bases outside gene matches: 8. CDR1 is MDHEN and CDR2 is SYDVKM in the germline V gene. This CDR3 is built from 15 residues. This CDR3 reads CASSSPGTGGGKLFF. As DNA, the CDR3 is TGTGCCAGCAGTTCTCCCGGGACAGGGGGTGGAAAACTGTTTTTT.